The sequence of this T cell receptor (beta chain) was determined in a study of persistence of HIV-infected CD4 T cells (dated by TCRdb to the early 2020s). Describing the broader study: Participants had been on suppressive ART for a median of 8 years. TCRbeta sequencing assessed the clonality of all cells in each sorted population, while proviral sequencing assessed the clonality of infected cells. CMV- and HIV-1 Gag-responding CD4+ T cells were isolated from ART-treated individuals so that antigen-driven clonal expansion of HIV-1-infected cells could be examined. Anti-CD3/anti-CD28 stimulation activated a higher proportion of cells, with a lower memory fraction, than antigen stimulation. For the TCR cluster analysis across participants, under 10 participants were included for CMV and 7 participants for Gag. Peripheral blood samples of up to roughly 180 mL were collected at multiple time points, except for two participants, who underwent leukapheresis at a single time point.

TCRbeta repertoires were sequenced from genomic DNA with the immunoSEQ hsTCRB assay version 4 in survey mode. Genomic DNA was diluted to 8 to 10 ng/uL, using up to about 1 ug per sample for TCRbeta sequencing. The study's own analysis went as follows. ImmunoSeq Analyzer 3.0 was used for analysis of TCRbeta data, and diversity was computed on productive nucleotide rearrangements. Using the Immunarch R package, lower-bound TCR diversity was estimated with the improved Chao index and clonality was estimated with the Gini coefficient. Nucleotide rearrangements that differed but encoded the same CDR3beta amino acid sequence were counted as separate clonotypes. Differential abundance analysis found TCRbeta sequences that were significantly enriched in antigen-responding cells compared with anti-CD3/anti-CD28-activated cells. Using predicted peptide-MHC specificity as the basis, GLIPH2 grouped TCRs into clusters, both for each participant individually and for the merged data sets that combined participants. TCRdb took this table from immuneACCESS and kept in-frame rearrangements with V and J called. Such tables lack part of the clones; where checked against another copy, unresolved V genes explain under half of the gap, and the rest is unexplained. The V and J calls and clone size were taken over from that table, and D and trimming were inferred from the DNA. Here the sample has around 35,000 clones; roughly 87% occur a single time. The ten most abundant clones make up about 1.3% of the sample.

Results the study describes overall, beyond this receptor: Significantly lower TCRbeta richness was observed in CMV- and Gag-responding cells than in anti-CD3/anti-CD28-responding cells, and higher oligoclonality was observed in CMV-responding cells than in CD3/CD28-stimulated and Gag-responding cells. Degenerate expanded CDR3beta sequences were enriched in antigen-responding cells, suggesting convergent selection of CD4+ responses to CMV and Gag. TCR oligoclonality correlated with proviral oligoclonality within the same sorted populations. Because the TCR analyses were done in bulk, restricting them to just the rare CMV-responding cells that actually carried HIV-1 proviruses was not possible. Only a small number of individuals took part in the study, and only a limited range of antigens was tested.

The germline V gene (reference sequence) provides CDR1 GTSNPN and CDR2 SVGIG. Inclusive of the bounding cysteine and phenylalanine, the CDR3 is 11 residues long. The DNA shown is the 33-base CDR3, in frame from base 1. V was cut back by 5 bases and J by 1 base, leaving a gap of 5 bases between them. As for this clone: No antigen is known for it. Qualities for individual bases were not recorded, and no much larger clone is one base off.

The treatment or condition label here, explained by the study, means: suppressive antiretroviral therapy. Cells were stimulated with anti-CD3/anti-CD28 magnetic beads as a nonspecific positive control representing the CD4+ T cell repertoire. Sorting of responding CD4+ T cells was based on upregulation of both CD40 ligand and CD69. HIV-1-infected adults in whom suppressive ART had been started during chronic infection were enrolled as participants. For at least 4 years, participants had undetectable plasma HIV-1 RNA, below 50 copies/mL. To be included, a participant needed positive CMV serology and a CD4+ T cell count above 400 cells/uL. Before stimulation, PBMCs were isolated using density centrifugation and depleted of CD8+ T cells. For 15 to 20 hours, the CD8-depleted PBMCs were stimulated with anti-CD28/CD49d costimulation, a CD40-blocking antibody, and enfuvirtide to prevent new infections. Cell sorting was done on a Beckman Coulter MoFlo Legacy or XDP sorter, and dead cells were excluded with propidium iodide. Genomic DNA was extracted with the QIAamp DNA Mini Kit for samples above one million cells, otherwise with the Quick-DNA Microprep Kit.

The TCR sequence derives from an adult man with HIV who was CMV-seropositive. This specimen was CD4+ T cells sorted from PBMCs after roughly 18-hour stimulation, taken from a patient who received antiretroviral therapy. This specimen's cell subset or site label, per the study, means: CD40L+CD69+ CD4 T cells responding to anti-CD3/anti-CD28 beads, representing the overall repertoire. The rearrangement combines TRBV30 with TRBJ1-1; there is no confident call for the D gene. The sequenced DNA: TGTGCCTGGCAAGGGAACACTGAAGCTTTCTTT. This gives the protein CAWQGNTEAFF.